Described below is a single T cell receptor (beta chain) sequence and its context. Its target is unknown. The sample is drawn from a study of a mutant IDH1 vaccine in newly diagnosed glioma. About the study: Following radiotherapy alone, or alongside temozolomide cycles, vaccination was started after an interval of 4-6 weeks. Before enrollment, patients got radiotherapy alone, temozolomide alone, or mostly the combination.

Regarding time point: week 23, last vaccination. The content of each vaccine dose was 300 ug of mutant IDH1 20-mer peptide, and topical imiquimod accompanied it. The CDR3 length is 16 residues. CDR1 and CDR2 from the germline V gene are SEHNR and FQNEAQ (reference sequence). The ends were cut back, 1 base at V and 0 bases at J, with 10 bases in the middle. The study's findings and limits: Pseudoprogression appeared independent of alterations in top peripheral clonotypes. Patients showed vaccine-induced immune responses at a rate of roughly 93%.

Here immunoSEQ multiplex PCR was the method, and the copy in TCRdb shows in-frame clones only, minus some. The sample includes about 55,000 clones, about four fifths seen only once; the top ten take roughly 6%. The J gene is TRBJ1-5, the V gene TRBV7-9, with D possibly matching TRBD1 (6 bases). The material sequenced was PBMCs, taken from a glioma patient whose treatment included an IDH1 peptide vaccine. This TCR came from a middle-aged man with glioma. CDR3 nucleotide sequence: TGTGCCAGCAGCTTAGGGGACACCTATAGCAATCAGCCCCAGCATTTT. Its protein product is CASSLGDTYSNQPQHF.